These T cell receptor beta chains were read from a single sample in a study of blood T cell repertoires in COVID-19. This table comes from immunoSEQ multiplex PCR, and its TCRdb copy is limited to in-frame clones, with some not included. Of over 60,000 clones in the sample, roughly nine tenths were seen once. The sequencing sample was made of peripheral blood. The origin of the receptors is an elderly woman with active or convalescent COVID-19. Each CDR3 is given with its conserved first and last residue. The D gene is left open where the match is weak. Some rows mark clone size as missing; the rest say once, few, many or name a class of expanded clone.

D: -; size: few; length: 16; V: TRBV4-3; J: TRBJ2-3; CDR3: CASSQDPLGDPDTQYF; DNA: TGCGCCAGCAGCCAAGATCCGCTAGGGGATCCCGATACGCAGTATTTT
D: -; size: -; length: 15; V: TRBV6-5; J: TRBJ2-1; CDR3: CASRSGKSSYNEQFF; DNA: TGTGCCAGCAGGTCGGGGAAGAGCTCCTACAATGAGCAGTTCTTC
D: TRBD2; size: few; length: 15; V: TRBV19; J: TRBJ2-7; CDR3: CASSTWGQRGDEQYF; DNA: TGTGCCAGTAGTACTTGGGGACAGCGGGGGGACGAGCAGTACTTC
D: -; size: -; length: 13; V: TRBV19; J: TRBJ1-6; CDR3: CASSITTNPPLHF; DNA: TGTGCCAGTAGTATAACGACAAACCCACCCCTCCACTTT
D: -; size: -; length: 13; V: TRBV7-2; J: TRBJ2-1; CDR3: CASSITGVNEQFF; DNA: TGTGCCAGCAGCATCACGGGGGTGAATGAGCAGTTCTTC
D: TRBD2; size: -; length: 15; V: TRBV30; J: TRBJ2-7; CDR3: CAWSLQRGGYYEQYF; DNA: TGTGCCTGGAGCCTACAGCGGGGGGGTTACTACGAGCAGTACTTC
D: -; size: -; length: 13; V: TRBV6-5; J: TRBJ2-1; CDR3: CASRLTGTNEQFF; DNA: TGTGCCAGCAGACTCACAGGGACCAATGAGCAGTTCTTC
D: TRBD1; size: -; length: 15; V: TRBV7-9; J: TRBJ1-2; CDR3: CASSLQAGGSYGCTF; DNA: TGTGCCAGCAGCTTACAGGCAGGGGGTAGCTATGGCTGCACCTTC
D: TRBD2; size: -; length: 13; V: TRBV27; J: TRBJ2-7; CDR3: CASREAGAYEQYF; DNA: TGTGCCAGCAGAGAAGCGGGGGCCTACGAGCAGTACTTC
D: -; size: -; length: 13; V: TRBV12-3/TRBV12-4; J: TRBJ2-1; CDR3: CASSFSPGDEQFF; DNA: TGTGCCAGCAGCTTTTCTCCCGGGGATGAGCAGTTCTTC
D: -; size: -; length: 18; V: TRBV4-2; J: TRBJ2-2; CDR3: CASSQDKTKQGRTGELFF; DNA: TGTGCCAGCAGCCAAGATAAGACGAAACAGGGCAGGACCGGGGAGCTGTTTTTT
D: TRBD1; size: -; length: 13; V: TRBV13; J: TRBJ2-7; CDR3: CASSPGTEYEQYF; DNA: TGTGCCAGCAGCCCCGGGACAGAGTACGAGCAGTACTTC
D: TRBD1; size: once; length: 15; V: TRBV28; J: TRBJ1-2; CDR3: CASSIYRGRIYGYTF; DNA: TGTGCCAGCAGTATCTACAGGGGGCGAATCTATGGCTACACCTTC
D: TRBD1; size: -; length: 15; V: TRBV7-3; J: TRBJ2-1; CDR3: CASSFRTGMMHEQFF; DNA: TGTGCCAGCAGCTTTCGGACAGGGATGATGCATGAGCAGTTCTTC
D: TRBD1; size: -; length: 16; V: TRBV19; J: TRBJ1-1; CDR3: CASSLGGRGHLNEAFF; DNA: TGTGCCAGTAGTTTGGGAGGAAGGGGGCACCTTAATGAAGCTTTCTTT
D: TRBD1; size: -; length: 15; V: TRBV28; J: TRBJ2-7; CDR3: CASRPPGQDRGEQYF; DNA: TGTGCCAGCAGACCCCCCGGACAGGACCGTGGGGAGCAGTACTTC
D: TRBD1; size: -; length: 13; V: TRBV24-1; J: TRBJ1-2; CDR3: CATSGAGGYGYTF; DNA: TGTGCCACCAGTGGAGCAGGGGGCTATGGCTACACCTTC
D: -; size: -; length: 14; V: TRBV7-2; J: TRBJ1-2; CDR3: CASSLDSGGAGYTF; DNA: TGTGCCAGCAGCTTAGACTCGGGGGGTGCTGGCTACACCTTC
D: -; size: few; length: 11; V: TRBV30; J: TRBJ1-1; CDR3: CAWSPPGGAFF; DNA: TGTGCCTGGAGCCCCCCGGGGGGAGCTTTCTTT
D: TRBD1; size: -; length: 16; V: TRBV6-5; J: TRBJ2-3; CDR3: CASSYSRDRDTDTQYF; DNA: TGTGCCAGCAGTTACTCGAGGGACAGGGACACAGATACGCAGTATTTT
D: -; size: -; length: 12; V: TRBV28; J: TRBJ1-1; CDR3: CASSLPGRRAFF; DNA: TGTGCCAGCAGTTTACCGGGGAGGAGAGCTTTCTTT
D: -; size: -; length: 13; V: TRBV11-3; J: TRBJ1-6; CDR3: CASSKGDSTPLHF; DNA: TGTGCCAGCAGCAAGGGAGACTCCACACCCCTCCACTTT
D: TRBD1; size: -; length: 16; V: TRBV7-2; J: TRBJ1-5; CDR3: CASSLDGQGSRGPQHF; DNA: TGTGCCAGCAGCTTAGACGGACAGGGATCGCGGGGGCCCCAGCATTTT
D: -; size: -; length: 16; V: TRBV3-1/TRBV3-2; J: TRBJ2-1; CDR3: CASTQGRGAMENEQFF; DNA: TGTGCCAGCACCCAAGGTCGGGGGGCGATGGAGAATGAGCAGTTCTTC